The 32 T cell receptor beta chains reported below all come from one sample, sequenced in a study of T cell changes during pregnancy in multiple sclerosis (dated by TCRdb to about 2019). Libraries were made using the immunoSEQ multiplex PCR assay. The table was pulled from immuneACCESS by TCRdb, which kept in-frame rearrangements only. Such tables lose some clones; where checked, under half of the loss comes from unresolved V genes, and the rest has no known cause. The sample table contains about 44,000 clones; only one count was recorded for around 90% of them. Clones ranked in the top ten supply approximately 0.7% of the sample. Sequencing was performed on CD4+ T cells from peripheral blood mononuclear cells, taken before pregnancy. The receptor set was obtained from a female donor with multiple sclerosis, enrolled in a pregnancy study.

The chain carries TRBV28 and TRBJ1-2, with TRBD1 matching 8 bases. V gave up 3 bases and J gave up 7 bases; unmatched junction bases: 13. Germline CDR1 is MDHEN and CDR2 is SYDVKM. The CDR3 is 16 amino acids. The CDR3 nucleotides read TGTGCCAGCAGTTTTACCCCGACAGGGGACCCACTTGGCTACACCTTC. Its translation: CASSFTPTGDPLGYTF.

V is TRBV7-9 and J is TRBJ2-2, with D maybe TRBD1 (6 bases). There are 15 residues in the CDR3. The germline V gene has CDR1 SEHNR and CDR2 FQNEAQ (reference sequence). The germline V and J ends were trimmed by 1 base and 0 bases, with 6 bases remaining between them. CDR3 region: CASSLGTANTGELFF. Written as DNA, the CDR3 is TGTGCCAGCAGCTTAGGGACAGCGAACACCGGGGAGCTGTTTTTT.

A few counts support this clone. This sample also contains other DNA sequences that code for the same CDR3. The chain combines TRBV7-9 with TRBJ2-7, with TRBD2 as a possible D gene (5 bases). The CDR3 totals 13 residues. The germline V gene has CDR1 SEHNR and CDR2 FQNEAQ (reference sequence). V was cut by 1 base and J by 6 bases, with 10 bases left in between. The CDR3 reads CASSLGPGGEQYF. The CDR3 bases are TGTGCCAGCAGCTTAGGGCCAGGAGGCGAGCAGTACTTC.

The chain combines TRBV28 with TRBJ2-7, with a weak D call TRBD1 (6 bases). Trimming stripped 5 bases from V and 7 bases from J, with 21 bases between. Germline V CDR1 and CDR2: MDHEN, SYDVKM. The length of the CDR3 is 15 residues. CDR3 DNA sequence: TGTGCCAGCAGTGCCACAGGGTTTGGGCGCAGGGAGCAGTACTTC. The encoded protein is CASSATGFGRREQYF.

In its sample, this clone was seen a few times. This chain connects TRBV29-1 to TRBJ1-5; TRBD1 agrees at 7 bases. This CDR3 comprises 13 residues. CDR1 and CDR2 (germline): SQVTM, ANQGSEA. V shed 6 bases and J 1 base; nucleotides not matched to a gene: 3. The CDR3 region has the DNA TGCAGCGTCGCGGACAGGAGCAATCAGCCCCAGCATTTT. Translated, it gives CSVADRSNQPQHF.

The chain is built from TRBV28 and TRBJ2-7, with 8 bases that match TRBD1. The CDR3 totals 15 residues. J gave up 2 bases and V 4 bases, and 7 bases lay outside the gene matches. The germline V gene has CDR1 MDHEN and CDR2 SYDVKM. The CDR3 nucleotides are TGTGCCAGCAGTTCCCCAGGGGGCCCCACCTACGAGCAGTACTTC. It specifies CASSSPGGPTYEQYF.

The rearrangement links TRBV5-4 to TRBJ2-3; 9 nucleotides match TRBD2. The germline V gene encodes CDR1 SGHNT and CDR2 YYREEE (reference sequence). CDR3 length equals 19 residues. V trimming: 1 base; J trimming: 1 base; junction bases outside the gene matches: 13. Here the CDR3 DNA reads TGTGCCAGCAGCTTGTTAGGCCTAGCGGGGCCGGTCGGCACAGATACGCAGTATTTT. Protein: CASSLLGLAGPVGTDTQYF.

This rearrangement joins TRBV2 to TRBJ2-1, with 8 bases that match TRBD1. The germline V gene encodes CDR1 SNHLY and CDR2 FYNNEI. The CDR3 spans 14 residues. The junction had 13 bases not matched to a gene; V was cut back by 10 bases and J by 8 bases. CDR3 DNA sequence: TGTGCCACCACCCTAGGACAGGGTTATCATGAGCAGTTCTTC. Its protein product is CATTLGQGYHEQFF.

The rearrangement links TRBV6-5 to TRBJ1-2; D may be TRBD1 (5 bases). The CDR3 runs 14 residues. Germline CDR1 is MNHEY and CDR2 is SVGAGI. The V and J ends lost 8 bases and 4 bases respectively, with 17 bases between them. The CDR3 DNA reads TGTGCCAGCTCCGCGGGGGGACTGGGCTATGGCTACACCTTC. The encoded protein is CASSAGGLGYGYTF.

The gene calls are TRBV7-3 and TRBJ1-2; D might be TRBD1 (6 bases). Germline values: CDR1 SGHTA, CDR2 FQGTGA. The V and J ends lost 2 bases and 7 bases respectively, with 17 bases between them. The CDR3 extends over 15 amino acids. CDR3 sequence reads: CASSLRGQGPGGYTF. DNA of the CDR3: TGTGCCAGCAGCTTACGGGGCCAGGGGCCTGGTGGCTACACCTTC.

The chain recombines TRBV11-2 with TRBJ2-3; weak D call: TRBD1 (6 bases). CDR3 size: 15 residues. The V gene's germline CDR1 is SGHAT and CDR2 FQNNGV. V lost 2 bases, J lost 1 base, and 10 bases lay in between. In DNA form, the CDR3 reads TGTGCCAGCAGCTTAATGGACAGACGCACAGATACGCAGTATTTT. This codes for CASSLMDRRTDTQYF.

This chain links TRBV28 with TRBJ1-2; tentatively, D is TRBD1 (6 bases). The CDR3 spans 13 residues. V was cut by 2 bases and J by 6 bases, with 10 bases left in between. Germline V CDR1 and CDR2: MDHEN, SYDVKM. The CDR3: CASSLQGQHGYTF. CDR3 bases: TGTGCCAGCAGTTTACAGGGGCAACATGGCTACACCTTC.

The chain links TRBV5-4 to TRBJ2-7; TRBD2 agrees at 9 bases. V lost 2 bases, J lost 6 bases, and 6 bases stayed unmatched. Germline assignment: CDR1 SGHNT and CDR2 YYREEE (reference sequence). The length of the CDR3 is 14 residues. In DNA form, the CDR3 reads TGTGCCAGCAGCTTAGGGACTAGCTCCAGCGAGCAGTACTTC. The encoded protein is CASSLGTSSSEQYF.

CDR3 residues: CASSPPGRSAEAFF. The CDR3 DNA reads TGTGCCAGCTCACCACCGGGGAGGTCCGCTGAAGCTTTCTTT. The chain is built from TRBV18 and TRBJ1-1, with D hard to call. Germline V gene sequence: CDR1 KGHSH, CDR2 LQKENI. Deletions cut 0 bases from V and 6 bases from J, with 11 bases between. The CDR3 is 14 residues long.

The chain links TRBV4-1 to TRBJ2-1; tentatively, D is TRBD2 (5 bases). V lost 0 bases and J 10 bases, leaving 10 bases between the germline ends. The CDR3 contains 13 residues. Germline V gives CDR1 MGHRA, CDR2 YSYEKL. The CDR3 nucleotides are TGCGCCAGCAGCCAAGAACGGGGAAGGGAGCAGTTCTTC. Amino acid sequence: CASSQERGREQFF.

The CDR3 DNA reads TGCGCCAGCAGCTTCTCAGGGGGCTCCTACAATGAGCAGTTCTTC. It yields the protein CASSFSGGSYNEQFF. The chain combines TRBV5-1 with TRBJ2-1; 7 bases match TRBD1. J lost 0 bases, V lost 2 bases, and 2 bases had no gene match. Germline lookup yields CDR1 SGHRS and CDR2 YFSETQ. The CDR3 loop spans 15 amino acids.

The chain is built from TRBV7-9 and TRBJ2-2, with TRBD1 matching 8 bases. Germline V gene sequence: CDR1 SEHNR, CDR2 FQNEAQ (reference sequence). This CDR3 is built from 16 residues. The V and J ends lost 5 bases and 7 bases, in that order; junction bases with no gene match: 12. The chain's CDR3 is CASSPRTGQAGGELFF. The DNA of the CDR3 is TGTGCCAGCAGCCCTCGTACGGGACAGGCGGGCGGGGAGCTGTTTTTT.

The V gene is TRBV28, the J gene TRBJ1-6, with 8 bases identical to TRBD1. J lost 13 bases, V lost 2 bases, and 13 bases had no gene match. Germline CDR1 and CDR2: MDHEN and SYDVKM. This CDR3 has 16 amino acids. The CDR3 DNA sequence: TGTGCCAGCAGTTTAGGGTCCGGACAGGGAAAATTTCCCCTCCACTTT. Its translation: CASSLGSGQGKFPLHF.

The chain employs TRBV7-2 and TRBJ2-2; 7 nucleotides line up with TRBD2. This CDR3 comprises 13 residues. CDR1 is SGHTA, CDR2 FQGNSA, per germline. V trimming: 5 bases; J trimming: 8 bases; junction bases outside the gene matches: 5. The CDR3 DNA sequence: TGTGCCAGCAGCCCCCCGGGAGGAGGGGAGCTGTTTTTT. Translated, it gives CASSPPGGGELFF.

V gene TRBV27 combines with J gene TRBJ2-7; 13 bases agree with TRBD2. CDR1 MNHEY and CDR2 SMNVEV come from the germline V gene (reference sequence). V gave up 4 bases and J gave up 3 bases; unmatched junction bases: 3. The length of the CDR3 is 15 residues. The CDR3 reads CASSYRLAGGYEQYF. In nucleotides, the CDR3 is TGTGCCAGCAGTTACAGACTAGCGGGGGGCTACGAGCAGTACTTC.

The V and J genes are TRBV27 and TRBJ1-1; possibly TRBD1 for D (6 bases). V was cut by 6 bases and J by 0 bases, with 14 bases left in between. The CDR3 loop spans 15 amino acids. Germline CDR1 and CDR2: MNHEY and SMNVEV (reference sequence). The CDR3 loop is CASRLRTGMNTEAFF. The CDR3 DNA sequence: TGTGCCAGCAGGCTCAGAACAGGGATGAACACTGAAGCTTTCTTT.

This rearrangement joins TRBV27 to TRBJ1-4; 9 bases are shared with TRBD1. CDR3 size: 15 residues. V dropped 3 bases and J dropped 6; count of bases not matched to a gene: 5. The V gene's germline CDR1 is MNHEY and CDR2 SMNVEV (reference sequence). CDR3 in amino acids: CASSLMGQGHEKLFF. CDR3 coding DNA: TGTGCCAGCAGTTTGATGGGACAGGGCCATGAAAAACTGTTTTTT.

The chain carries TRBV28 and TRBJ1-4; 9 positions agree with TRBD1. The J segment lost 5 bases and the V segment lost 7 bases, leaving 5 bases of the junction unmatched. There are 14 residues in the CDR3. Germline V lookup: CDR1 MDHEN, CDR2 SYDVKM. The CDR3 DNA reads as TGTGCCAGCAAGAGCGGACAGGGGAATGAAAAACTGTTTTTT. It is translated as CASKSGQGNEKLFF.

The chain recombines TRBV5-1 with TRBJ2-5; tentatively, D is TRBD1 (6 bases). The germline gives CDR1 SGHRS, CDR2 YFSETQ. V shed 4 bases and J shed 2 bases, with 9 bases lying between them. CDR3 length: 13 amino acids. Written as DNA, the CDR3 is TGCGCCAGCAGCCGGGGACAACAAGAGACCCAGTACTTC. Protein sequence: CASSRGQQETQYF.

The chain carries TRBV5-4 and TRBJ2-7, with TRBD2 matching over 7 bases. J lost 3 bases, V lost 4 bases, and 10 bases had no gene match. The CDR3 sequence is 15 residues long. CDR1 is SGHNT and CDR2 is YYREEE in the germline V gene (reference sequence). The CDR3 coding sequence is TGTGCCAGCAGCGGCGGGGGAGCGGGGATCTACGAGCAGTACTTC. It specifies CASSGGGAGIYEQYF.

The chain employs TRBV11-2 and TRBJ2-3; possible D gene TRBD2, 7 bases. The CDR3 loop spans 18 amino acids. V lost 1 base to trimming and J lost 0 bases, with 17 bases between them. From germline, CDR1 is SGHAT and CDR2 FQNNGV. CDR3 in DNA: TGTGCCAGCAGCTTAGTCTTTGGGGGGGGGCCTAGCACAGATACGCAGTATTTT. It codes for CASSLVFGGGPSTDTQYF.

This chain joins TRBV19 and TRBJ2-7; TRBD1 matches 9 bases. Looked up from germline, CDR1 is LNHDA and CDR2 is SQIVND (reference sequence). V trimming: 5 bases; J trimming: 4 bases; junction bases outside the gene matches: 6. The CDR3 extends over 14 amino acids. CDR3 protein: CASSPDRGHYEQYF. The CDR3 nucleotides read TGTGCCAGTAGTCCGGACAGGGGCCATTACGAGCAGTACTTC.

The V and J genes are TRBV12-5 and TRBJ1-2, with 8 bases identical to TRBD1. The CDR3 covers 13 residues. The ends lost 6 bases at V and 4 bases at J; junction bases unmatched: 4. Germline V gives CDR1 LGHNT, CDR2 FRNRAP. The CDR3 region is CASGQGTGYGYTF. In nucleotides, the CDR3 is TGTGCTAGTGGCCAAGGGACAGGCTATGGCTACACCTTC.

This clone was seen just once. The genes are TRBV28 and TRBJ1-2; 7 bases match TRBD1. The ends lost 4 bases at V and 6 bases at J; junction bases unmatched: 5. Germline V gene lookup returns CDR1 MDHEN and CDR2 SYDVKM. This CDR3 is built from 13 residues. The CDR3: CASSSYRGNGYTF. DNA for the CDR3: TGTGCCAGCAGTTCTTACAGGGGTAATGGCTACACCTTC.

The genes are TRBV4-1 and TRBJ1-5, with D perhaps matching TRBD1 (6 bases). Trimming left V 1 base short and J 0 bases short, with 13 bases between. The germline V gene has CDR1 MGHRA and CDR2 YSYEKL. The CDR3 has 17 residues. Here the CDR3 DNA reads TGCGCCAGCAGCCAAGTCCCGGGACATGATAGCAATCAGCCCCAGCATTTT. It yields the protein CASSQVPGHDSNQPQHF.

V is TRBV6-1 and J is TRBJ2-1; 9 bases map to TRBD2. This CDR3 has 15 residues. CDR1 is MNHNS and CDR2 is SASEGT in the germline V gene. After removal of 3 bases from V and 7 bases from J, the junction contained 7 bases not matched to a gene. The CDR3 coding sequence is TGTGCCAGCAGTGAGCCAGCTAGCGGGATAAATGAGCAGTTCTTC. Protein product: CASSEPASGINEQFF.

The J gene is TRBJ2-3, the V gene TRBV29-1, with a possible D match to TRBD2 (7 bases). The length of the CDR3 is 13 residues. Germline CDR1 and CDR2: SQVTM and ANQGSEA. V lost 7 bases, J lost 1 base, and 12 bases lay in between. The CDR3 DNA sequence: TGCAGCGGACGGGGGGCGGGCACAGATACGCAGTATTTT. It encodes CSGRGAGTDTQYF.